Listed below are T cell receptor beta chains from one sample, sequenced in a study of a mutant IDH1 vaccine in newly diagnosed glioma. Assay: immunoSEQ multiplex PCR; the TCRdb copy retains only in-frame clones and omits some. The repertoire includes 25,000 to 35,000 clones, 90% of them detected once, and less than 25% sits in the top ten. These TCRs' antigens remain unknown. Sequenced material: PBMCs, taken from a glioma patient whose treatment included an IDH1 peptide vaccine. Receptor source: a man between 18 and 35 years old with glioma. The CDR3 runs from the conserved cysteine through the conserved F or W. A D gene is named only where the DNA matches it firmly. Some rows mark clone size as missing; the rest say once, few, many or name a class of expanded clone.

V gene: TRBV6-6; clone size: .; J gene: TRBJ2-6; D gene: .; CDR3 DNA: TGTGCCAGCAGTCAAGCTCGAGGGGGACCCAACGTCCTGACTTTC; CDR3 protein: CASSQARGGPNVLTF
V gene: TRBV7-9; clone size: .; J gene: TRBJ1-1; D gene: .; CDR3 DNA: TGTGCCAGCAGCTTATCAGGGGTTACTGAAGCTTTCTTT; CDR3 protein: CASSLSGVTEAFF
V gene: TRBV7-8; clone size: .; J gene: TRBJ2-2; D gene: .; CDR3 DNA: TGTGCCAGCAGCCCCACGAGAACCGGGGAGCTGTTTTTT; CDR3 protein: CASSPTRTGELFF
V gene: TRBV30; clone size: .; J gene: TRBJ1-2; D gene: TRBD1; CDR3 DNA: TGTGCCTACCTAGGACAGGGGATGTATGGCTACACCTTC; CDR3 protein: CAYLGQGMYGYTF
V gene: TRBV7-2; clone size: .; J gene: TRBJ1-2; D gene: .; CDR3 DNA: TGTGCCAGCAGCTTACGTTCCAGCAATATTTTCTATGGCTACACCTTC; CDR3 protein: CASSLRSSNIFYGYTF
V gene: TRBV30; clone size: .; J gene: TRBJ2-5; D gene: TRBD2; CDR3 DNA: TGTGCCTGGATTGGGACTAGCGGGTCGGTAGGGCCCCAGTACTTC; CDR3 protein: CAWIGTSGSVGPQYF
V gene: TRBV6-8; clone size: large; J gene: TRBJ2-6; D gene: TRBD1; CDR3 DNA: TGTGCCAGCAGTTACTCACCCCGGGACAGGGCTTCTGGGGCCAACGTCCTGACTTTC; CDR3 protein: CASSYSPRDRASGANVLTF
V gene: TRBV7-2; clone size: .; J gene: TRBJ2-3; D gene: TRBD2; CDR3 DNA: TGTGCCAGCAGCCCCCGAGCGGGGGGCGGGAGTGCAGATACGCAGTATTTT; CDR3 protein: CASSPRAGGGSADTQYF
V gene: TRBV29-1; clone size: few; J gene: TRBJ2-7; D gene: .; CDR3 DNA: TGCAGCGTTGAAGAAAAGGGATGGTCCTACGAGCAGTACTTC; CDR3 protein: CSVEEKGWSYEQYF
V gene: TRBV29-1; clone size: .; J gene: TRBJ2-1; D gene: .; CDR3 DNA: TGCAGCGTTGACGTCGTCAGGGAATACAATGAGCAGTTCTTC; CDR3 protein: CSVDVVREYNEQFF
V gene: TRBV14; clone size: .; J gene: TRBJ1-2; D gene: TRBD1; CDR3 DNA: TGTGCCAGCAGCCAGAACAGGGGATTGGGCTACACCTTC; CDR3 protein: CASSQNRGLGYTF
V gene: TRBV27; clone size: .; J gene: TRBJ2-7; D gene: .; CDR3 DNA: TGTGCCAGCAGCCCTGAGGCCCAACAGAGCTACGAGCAGTACTTC; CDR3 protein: CASSPEAQQSYEQYF
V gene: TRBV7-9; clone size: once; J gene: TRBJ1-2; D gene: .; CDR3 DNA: TGTGCCAGCAGCTTGGGGGTGGGACGGGACTATGGCTACACCTTC; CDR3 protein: CASSLGVGRDYGYTF
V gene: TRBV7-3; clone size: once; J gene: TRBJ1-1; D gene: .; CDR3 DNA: TGTGCCAGCAGCTTAACGTTTGGACAGAACACTGAAGCTTTCTTT; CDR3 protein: CASSLTFGQNTEAFF
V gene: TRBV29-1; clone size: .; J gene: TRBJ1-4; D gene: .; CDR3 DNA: TGCAGCGTTTCCCAGGCTAATGAAAAACTGTTTTTT; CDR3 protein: CSVSQANEKLFF
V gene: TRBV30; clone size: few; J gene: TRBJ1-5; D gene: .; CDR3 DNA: TGTGCCTGGAGCAGGGGTACCAATACGCCCCAGCATTTT; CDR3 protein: CAWSRGTNTPQHF
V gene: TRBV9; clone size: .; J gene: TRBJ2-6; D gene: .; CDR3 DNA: TGTGCCAGCAGCGTAGTGGCCGGGGCCAACGTCCTGACTTTC; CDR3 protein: CASSVVAGANVLTF
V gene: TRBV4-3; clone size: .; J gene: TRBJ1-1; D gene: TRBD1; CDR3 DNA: TGCGCCAGCAGCCAAGATAAGGGGACAGGGAACACTGAAGCTTTCTTT; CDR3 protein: CASSQDKGTGNTEAFF